Presented here are 18 T cell receptor beta chains from one specimen sequenced in a study of cytomegalovirus exposure and HLA in healthy donors (dated by TCRdb to about 2017). Receptor libraries were prepared by the immunoSEQ multiplex PCR assay. For the multiplex PCR, a mixture combining 60 forward primers for TCR Vbeta segments and 13 reverse primers for TCR Jbeta segments was used. TCRdb retrieved this table from immuneACCESS and kept in-frame rearrangements only. Not all clones are present; in checked studies, unresolved V genes account for under half, and no reason is known for the remainder. In this sample the table shows about 170,000 clones, about 69% of which occur a single time. Roughly 2.5% of the sample goes to the ten largest clones. Sequencing was carried out using PBMCs. These receptors came from a human donor in good health.

This clone has a handful of counts. V usage is TRBV9 and J usage is TRBJ2-3; 8 bases are shared with TRBD2. CDR1 is SGDLS, CDR2 YYNGEE, per germline. This CDR3 is 17 amino acids long. V shed 6 bases, J shed 3 bases, and the junction held 15 bases outside the gene matches. The CDR3 DNA reads TGTGCCAGCAACGGGAGGGGGGGCCATAGTCTGACAGATACGCAGTATTTT. This sequence encodes CASNGRGGHSLTDTQYF.

V is TRBV13 and J is TRBJ2-7; tentative D call: TRBD1 (6 bases). With 0 bases removed from V and 0 bases from J, the gap between germline ends came to 9 bases. The CDR3 runs 15 residues. Germline lookup yields CDR1 PRHDT and CDR2 FYEKMQ (reference sequence). Here the CDR3 reads CASSLGTGSSYEQYF. DNA of the CDR3: TGTGCCAGCAGCTTAGGAACAGGGAGCTCCTACGAGCAGTACTTC. Based on the CDR3 plus reference TRBV13 and TRBJ2-7, the full variable domain is AAGVIQSPRHLIKEKRETATLKCYPIPRHDTVYWYQQGPGQDPQFLISFYEKMQSDKGSIPDRFSAQQFSDYHSELNMSSLELGDSALYFCASSLGTGSSYEQYFGPGTRLTVT.

This clone appeared once. The gene calls are TRBV7-8 and TRBJ1-5, with a weak D call TRBD1 (6 bases). Germline CDR1 SGHVS, CDR2 FQNEAQ. V lost 2 bases, J lost 0 bases, and 11 bases lay in between. The CDR3 is 16 amino acids. CDR3 DNA sequence: TGTGCCAGCAGCTTAAGAGCACAGGGTAGCAATCAGCCCCAGCATTTT. It translates to CASSLRAQGSNQPQHF.

This clone was detected a few times. The chain has TRBV5-1 and TRBJ1-1; D gene unclear. The CDR3 has 14 residues. Germline values: CDR1 SGHRS, CDR2 YFSETQ. V gave up 3 bases and J gave up 2 bases, with 11 bases separating them. The DNA of the CDR3 is TGCGCCAGCAGCTGGTGGGCTGAAAACACTGAAGCTTTCTTT. Translated: CASSWWAENTEAFF.

This sequence joins TRBV4-1 and TRBJ1-2; tentatively, D is TRBD1 (6 bases). The V end lost 2 bases, the J end lost 0 bases, and 10 bases lay between the germline ends. Germline V CDR1 and CDR2: MGHRA, YSYEKL. CDR3 length: 15 residues. This CDR3 is CASSQLTGTNYGYTF. In DNA form, the CDR3 reads TGCGCCAGCAGCCAATTAACAGGGACTAACTATGGCTACACCTTC.

V usage is TRBV9 and J usage is TRBJ1-2; possibly TRBD1 for D (6 bases). The CDR3 extends over 13 amino acids. Germline CDR1 SGDLS, CDR2 YYNGEE. V dropped 5 bases and J dropped 4 bases, with 12 bases sitting between them. CDR3 sequence (DNA): TGTGCCAGCAGTAGGACAGAAAGCTATGGCTACACCTTC. This gives the protein CASSRTESYGYTF.

This clone was recorded a few times. The chain has TRBV6-5 and TRBJ2-7; no definite D call. V lost 5 bases to trimming and J lost 6 bases, with 14 bases between them. CDR1 and CDR2 (germline): MNHEY, SVGAGI. The CDR3 is 13 residues long. The CDR3 DNA reads as TGTGCCAGCAGTGAGGCGGCGGCGCGCGAGCAGTACTTC. Its translation is CASSEAAAREQYF.

The gene calls are TRBV6-1 and TRBJ2-3, with D tentatively TRBD2 (5 bases). Germline lookup yields CDR1 MNHNS and CDR2 SASEGT. The CDR3 length is 16 residues. Trimming took off 1 base at V and 2 bases at J, with 13 bases between the two ends. The CDR3 reads CASSEGSGPLTDTQYF. DNA of the CDR3: TGTGCCAGCAGTGAAGGAAGCGGTCCCCTCACAGATACGCAGTATTTT.

CDR3 sequence (DNA): TGTGCCTGGAGTGTACTGGGGGGGGGCCTGAAAGAGACCCAGTACTTC. Its translation: CAWSVLGGGLKETQYF. This rearrangement joins TRBV30 to TRBJ2-5, with TRBD2 as a possible D gene (7 bases). The CDR3 is 16 residues long. Trimming removed 0 bases from V and 3 bases from J, with 17 bases in between. The germline CDR1 and CDR2 sequences are GTSNPN and SVGIG (reference sequence).

This sequence joins TRBV5-4 and TRBJ2-3, with 8 bases aligning to TRBD2. There are 16 residues in the CDR3. J gave up 6 bases and V 4 bases, and 13 bases lay outside the gene matches. Germline CDR1 reads SGHNT; CDR2 reads YYREEE (reference sequence). The CDR3 sequence: CASSPSGGRPRDTQYF. The CDR3 DNA reads TGTGCCAGCAGCCCCTCGGGGGGGCGCCCCCGGGATACGCAGTATTTT.

This clone has a single count. The V gene is TRBV19, the J gene TRBJ1-3, with a weak D call TRBD1 (5 bases). The germline V and J ends were trimmed by 3 bases and 0 bases, with 15 bases remaining between them. The CDR3 has 17 residues. The germline V gene has CDR1 LNHDA and CDR2 SQIVND (reference sequence). The CDR3 loop reads CASSITVKGPSGNTIYF. The CDR3 DNA sequence: TGTGCCAGTAGTATTACGGTCAAGGGGCCCTCTGGAAACACCATATATTTT.

The rearrangement links TRBV7-2 to TRBJ2-1, with D perhaps matching TRBD1 (5 bases). V was clipped by 2 bases and J by 8 bases, with 19 bases between them. Germline CDR1 is SGHTA and CDR2 is FQGNSA. The CDR3 spans 16 residues. As DNA, the CDR3 is TGTGCCAGCAGCTTAATAGGAGACAGATTTCCAGATGAGCAGTTCTTC. It yields the protein CASSLIGDRFPDEQFF.

The chain has TRBV9 and TRBJ2-7; 7 nucleotides agree with TRBD2. The J segment lost 3 bases and the V segment lost 0 bases, leaving 18 bases of the junction unmatched. The CDR3 has 19 amino acids. CDR1 and CDR2 from the germline V gene are SGDLS and YYNGEE. The CDR3 loop is CASSVASRASGTGYYEQYF. The CDR3, as DNA: TGTGCCAGCAGCGTAGCATCGCGGGCTAGCGGAACGGGGTACTACGAGCAGTACTTC.

The chain couples TRBV9 to TRBJ2-3; TRBD2 aligns across 15 bases. Germline assignment: CDR1 SGDLS and CDR2 YYNGEE. The CDR3 contains 18 residues. Unmatched junction bases numbered 8, after V lost 4 bases and J lost 2 bases. This CDR3 reads CASSPGLAGGTFTDTQYF. Here the CDR3 DNA reads TGTGCCAGCAGCCCGGGACTAGCGGGGGGAACCTTCACAGATACGCAGTATTTT.

CDR3 nucleotides: TGTGCCAGCAGCTTAGCCTCTCTAGCGGGGGGGACAGATACGCAGTATTTT. This codes for CASSLASLAGGTDTQYF. This chain joins TRBV7-6 and TRBJ2-3, with 12 nucleotides matching TRBD2. Germline-derived CDR1 and CDR2 are SGHVS and FNYEAQ. The CDR3 spans 17 residues. The trim removed 0 bases at V and 3 bases at J, leaving 4 bases unmatched.

This clone turned up a few times. The chain links TRBV5-4 to TRBJ2-1, with 11 bases lining up with TRBD2. Losses at the gene ends were 4 bases for V and 5 bases for J; bases not matched to a gene: 5. CDR1 and CDR2 from the germline V gene are SGHNT and YYREEE (reference sequence). The length of the CDR3 is 15 residues. This chain's CDR3 is CASSVGTSGHNEQFF. The CDR3 nucleotides are TGTGCCAGCAGCGTCGGGACTAGCGGTCACAATGAGCAGTTCTTC.

V is TRBV7-8 and J is TRBJ1-1; D call uncertain. Trimming took off 8 bases at V and 0 bases at J, with 10 bases between the two ends. CDR1 is SGHVS and CDR2 is FQNEAQ in the germline V gene. The CDR3 is made up of 13 amino acids. The CDR3 spells CASLRFMNTEAFF. DNA of the CDR3: TGTGCCAGCCTCAGGTTTATGAACACTGAAGCTTTCTTT.

V and J are TRBV11-2 and TRBJ1-2; TRBD1 might be the D (5 bases). V was cut by 3 bases and J by 4 bases, with 18 bases left in between. Germline CDR1 and CDR2: SGHAT and FQNNGV. The length of the CDR3 is 16 residues. The CDR3 DNA follows: TGTGCCAGCAGCTTGGTCGACAGCTTCTATACCTATGGCTACACCTTC. Translation: CASSLVDSFYTYGYTF.